The 9 T cell receptor beta chains below were found in one sample sequenced in a study of identical twins. Each CDR3 protein gets one entry after TCRdb re-called the 5' RACE reads with MiXCR. Seen here are some 1,600,000 distinct CDR3 sequences, around 33% observed once, and the top ten hold around 0.3%. The material sequenced was cord blood. These receptors originate from a newborn girl in good health.

The chain uses TRBV6-5 and TRBJ2-7, with D unresolved. V was pared by 4 bases and J by 2 bases, with 12 bases between. The CDR3 length is 14 residues. Germline V lookup: CDR1 MNHEY, CDR2 SVGAGI. CDR3 DNA: TGTGCCAGCAGTTCCCCGCAACCCGCCTACGAGCAGTACTTC. Amino acid sequence: CASSSPQPAYEQYF.

This chain joins TRBV2 and TRBJ2-1; TRBD2 matches at 8 bases. This CDR3 is 16 amino acids long. J gave up 1 base and V 7 bases, and 9 bases lay outside the gene matches. Germline CDR1 SNHLY, CDR2 FYNNEI. The CDR3 region is CASTPGGTSSYNEQFF. As DNA, the CDR3 is TGTGCCAGCACCCCCGGCGGGACTAGTTCCTACAATGAGCAGTTCTTC.

This clonotype was counted a few times. The chain links TRBV20-1 to TRBJ2-3; 9 bases agree with TRBD2. The CDR3 totals 13 residues. Germline V CDR1 and CDR2: DFQATT, SNEGSKA (reference sequence). V was clipped by 5 bases and J by 6 bases; unmatched bases: 6. CDR3 sequence reads: CSAGLAGRDTQYF. The CDR3 coding sequence is TGCAGTGCTGGGCTAGCGGGAAGGGATACGCAGTATTTT.

The rearrangement uses TRBV9 and TRBJ2-1; 8 bases fit TRBD1. V lost 3 bases to trimming and J lost 1 base; unmatched junction nucleotides: 9. Germline CDR1 is SGDLS and CDR2 is YYNGEE. The CDR3 is 17 residues long. The CDR3 protein is CASSEGQGAFSYNEQFF. The CDR3 DNA is TGTGCCAGCAGCGAGGGGCAGGGGGCGTTTTCCTACAATGAGCAGTTCTTC.

The CDR3, as DNA: TGTGCCAGCAGTAGGCTCTACAGGACTGAAGCTTTCTTT. Translating gives CASSRLYRTEAFF. V is TRBV2 and J is TRBJ1-1; D may be TRBD1 (5 bases). The V end was cut by 5 bases, the J end by 5 bases, with 12 bases between. The CDR3 length is 13 residues. CDR1 and CDR2 (germline): SNHLY, FYNNEI.

This clonotype was seen at least ten times. V gene TRBV12-3 or TRBV12-4 combines with J gene TRBJ2-5, with a possible D match to TRBD1 (5 bases). V gave up 6 bases and J gave up 3 bases, with 11 bases separating them. The CDR3 extends over 13 amino acids. CDR3 residues: CASRITGEETQYF. The CDR3 DNA sequence: TGTGCCAGCAGAATCACAGGAGAAGAGACCCAGTACTTC.

There are a few counts of this clonotype. The V call is TRBV20-1, the J call TRBJ2-7; perhaps TRBD2 as D (5 bases). Trimming cost V 3 bases and J 7 bases, with 16 bases left between them. CDR1 is DFQATT, CDR2 SNEGSKA, per germline (reference sequence). The CDR3 consists of 13 residues. The CDR3 is CSASTWEYNEQYF. The CDR3 bases are TGCAGTGCTAGCACGTGGGAGTACAATGAGCAGTACTTC.

This clonotype was found a few times. The chain uses TRBV9 and TRBJ2-5, with 13 bases identical to TRBD2. The CDR3 covers 18 residues. Germline trimming cut 3 bases from V and 3 bases from J; bases unmatched to any gene: 11. Germline V gives CDR1 SGDLS, CDR2 YYNGEE. The CDR3 region has the DNA TGTGCCAGCAGCGATTCCAAGGGGGGACTAGCGGGAAAAGAGACCCAGTACTTC. Its protein is CASSDSKGGLAGKETQYF.

J is TRBJ1-1 and V is TRBV11-2; D ambiguous. The length of the CDR3 is 12 residues. The germline CDR1 and CDR2 sequences are SGHAT and FQNNGV. Trimming cost V 1 base and J 11 bases, with 11 bases left between them. In DNA, the CDR3 is TGTGCCAGCAGCTTAGTTCCAGGTGGGGCTTTCTTT. The encoded protein is CASSLVPGGAFF.